Listed below are T cell receptor beta chains from one sample, sequenced in a study of T cell clonotyping in hematopoietic cell transplantation. TCRdb's table, derived via immunoSEQ multiplex PCR, lists solely in-frame clones and lacks some. Among some 6,000 clones listed, nearly 98% were seen once. The starting material was peripheral blood mononuclear cells, obtained before stem cell transplant. All receptors come from an older man with acute myeloid leukemia. Some clones in this sample may be carry-over from other donors' samples. CDR3s include the opening cysteine and the closing phenylalanine or tryptophan. Clone size, where shown, is once, few, many, or a class for clones that have expanded.

clone_size: .; v_call: TRBV25-1; j_call: TRBJ2-7; cdr3_aa: CASSVNSYEQYF
clone_size: .; v_call: TRBV5-4; j_call: TRBJ1-3; cdr3_aa: CASSSDPQGALSGNTIYF
clone_size: .; v_call: TRBV11-1; j_call: TRBJ2-2; cdr3_aa: CASSLGGQGAKGELFF
clone_size: .; v_call: TRBV5-6; j_call: TRBJ1-1; cdr3_aa: CASSLRVGMNTEAFF
clone_size: .; v_call: TRBV10-3; j_call: TRBJ1-4; cdr3_aa: CAISEDRGTEKLFF
clone_size: .; v_call: TRBV7-8; j_call: TRBJ1-2; cdr3_aa: CASSLEAVTYGYTF
clone_size: .; v_call: TRBV14; j_call: TRBJ1-2; cdr3_aa: CASSQTRGSGYTF
clone_size: .; v_call: TRBV9; j_call: TRBJ1-2; cdr3_aa: CASSPRQGWPLDGYTF
clone_size: .; v_call: TRBV5-1; j_call: TRBJ2-1; cdr3_aa: CASSPMGSGGNYNEQFF
clone_size: .; v_call: TRBV6-5; j_call: TRBJ2-7; cdr3_aa: CASTLGRDKSEQYF
clone_size: .; v_call: TRBV28; j_call: TRBJ1-2; cdr3_aa: CASSLMSRGYTF
clone_size: .; v_call: TRBV29-1; j_call: TRBJ1-1; cdr3_aa: CSVGEQGAGAFF
clone_size: .; v_call: TRBV7-6; j_call: TRBJ1-3; cdr3_aa: CASRQGPPSSGNTIYF
clone_size: .; v_call: TRBV30; j_call: TRBJ1-3; cdr3_aa: CAWKGQGAFGSGNTIYF
clone_size: .; v_call: TRBV11-2; j_call: TRBJ1-1; cdr3_aa: CASSGTVEAFF
clone_size: .; v_call: TRBV19; j_call: TRBJ1-2; cdr3_aa: CASSISQGENYGYTF
clone_size: .; v_call: TRBV19; j_call: TRBJ1-4; cdr3_aa: CASTGVGEKLFF
clone_size: once; v_call: TRBV6-5; j_call: TRBJ2-1; cdr3_aa: CASSYSGPRNEQFF
clone_size: once; v_call: TRBV29-1; j_call: TRBJ1-3; cdr3_aa: CSVTRTGRGNTIYF
clone_size: .; v_call: TRBV6-5; j_call: TRBJ1-2; cdr3_aa: CASSPGSGYGYTF
clone_size: .; v_call: TRBV19; j_call: TRBJ2-7; cdr3_aa: CASSIRSGGLYEQYF
clone_size: once; v_call: TRBV29-1; j_call: TRBJ2-3; cdr3_aa: CSVAGQGGTDTQYF
clone_size: .; v_call: TRBV30; j_call: TRBJ2-7; cdr3_aa: CACQRRGGVYEQYF
clone_size: .; v_call: TRBV19; j_call: TRBJ1-2; cdr3_aa: CASSIPGGVTNYGYTF
clone_size: .; v_call: TRBV6-5; j_call: TRBJ2-1; cdr3_aa: CASSRGTGIHNEQFF
clone_size: .; v_call: TRBV7-8; j_call: TRBJ2-7; cdr3_aa: CASSSRDGGYEQYF
clone_size: .; v_call: TRBV19; j_call: TRBJ1-5; cdr3_aa: CASTPGGSLGMQPQHF
clone_size: .; v_call: TRBV7-9; j_call: TRBJ2-2; cdr3_aa: CASSSTGRHTGELFF
clone_size: .; v_call: TRBV29-1; j_call: TRBJ2-5; cdr3_aa: CSVEPTGGETQYF
clone_size: .; v_call: TRBV11-3; j_call: TRBJ2-7; cdr3_aa: CASSSRRGRYPYEQYF
clone_size: .; v_call: TRBV6-1; j_call: TRBJ1-5; cdr3_aa: CASSEWRAAENRAQHF
clone_size: .; v_call: TRBV5-4; j_call: TRBJ2-7; cdr3_aa: CASSLGPAGQFYEQYF
clone_size: .; v_call: TRBV30; j_call: TRBJ2-7; cdr3_aa: CAWSVRNEQYF
clone_size: .; v_call: TRBV29-1; j_call: TRBJ2-7; cdr3_aa: CSVEEDRQYF